This T cell receptor beta chain stems from a study of T cell changes during pregnancy in multiple sclerosis. The germline CDR1 and CDR2 sequences are SNHLY and FYNNEI. V lost 8 bases to trimming and J lost 6 bases, with 13 bases between them. The CDR3 is made up of 13 amino acids. Some clones are missing from TCRdb's copy, which holds only in-frame ones; the method was immunoSEQ multiplex PCR. The sample yields under 85,000 clones, roughly 88% seen once. Sequenced material: peripheral blood, taken after pregnancy. The chain links TRBV2 to TRBJ2-2; tentative D call: TRBD2 (6 bases). The clonotype was recovered from a female donor in good health, enrolled as a control in a pregnancy study. CDR3 residues: CASAEGTAGELFF. The CDR3, as DNA: TGTGCCAGCGCGGAGGGTACGGCCGGGGAGCTGTTTTTT.